This T cell receptor beta chain was identified during a study of blood T cell repertoires in COVID-19. Germline values: CDR1 LNHDA, CDR2 SQIVND (reference sequence). There are 16 residues in the CDR3. V lost 3 bases, J lost 9 bases, and 12 bases stayed unmatched. Per the original data handling: Estimation of nucleated cell counts relied on the amplification of reference gene primers. Produced via immunoSEQ multiplex PCR; TCRdb's table is partial and in-frame only. V and J calls and clone size come straight from that table; D and trimming were deduced from the DNA. The data hold 250,000 to 300,000 clones, with just under 90% observed a single time.

This rearrangement joins TRBV19 to TRBJ2-1, with TRBD2 matching 9 bases. Sequencing was carried out using PBMCs or T cells enriched from blood (not recorded which). The receptor was derived from a woman in her fifties or sixties who had recovered from COVID-19. In DNA, the CDR3 is TGTGCCAGTAGTATGGGACTAGCTCTCCTACAGGGTGAGCAGTTCTTC. This gives the protein CASSMGLALLQGEQFF. Combining the CDR3 with reference TRBV19 and TRBJ2-1 gives the whole variable domain DGGITQSPKYLFRKEGQNVTLSCEQNLNHDAMYWYRQDPGQGLRLIYYSQIVNDFQKGDIAEGYSVSREKKESFPLTVTSAQKNPTAFYLCASSMGLALLQGEQFFGPGTRLTVL.